The subject of this entry is one T cell receptor beta chain. PCR or immunohistochemistry showed mismatch repair deficiency in every enrolled patient. TCR sequencing covered a few patients who responded to pembrolizumab. This sample stems from a study of PD-1 blockade in mismatch repair-deficient tumors. As for the study in general: Enrolled about 2012-2016, patients had progressing, pretreated mismatch repair-deficient cancers of over nine types.

Profiling relied on immunoSEQ multiplex PCR, and the TCRdb table lists in-frame clones only, not all of them. This table holds 100,000 to 150,000 clones, approximately 91% found once. In germline, CDR1 is MNHNS, CDR2 SASEGT. With 3 bases removed from V and 0 bases from J, the gap between germline ends came to 14 bases. The CDR3 contains 16 residues. The chain employs TRBV6-1 and TRBJ1-2; TRBD1 is a possible D gene (6 bases). The sequencing used peripheral blood, collected approximately 71 weeks after starting pembrolizumab. The clonotype was recovered from an adult with mismatch repair-deficient cancer. In DNA, the CDR3 is TGTGCCAGCAGTGAGTTATATGGACAGTCTAACTATGGCTACACCTTC. Protein: CASSELYGQSNYGYTF.